This entry lists 15 T cell receptor beta chains sequenced from one sample in a study of cytomegalovirus exposure and HLA in healthy donors. 13 Jbeta primers and 60 Vbeta primers were used for the PCR. Sequencing was performed with immunoSEQ multiplex PCR; in TCRdb, only in-frame clones are kept and a portion is missing. The profile shows about 150,000 clones, 77% of them singletons. The sample comprised PBMCs. Receptor source: a man aged 25-40 years in good health and CMV-seronegative.

The chain couples TRBV27 to TRBJ1-5; a weak D match, TRBD1 (5 bases). The CDR3 totals 14 residues. Germline V CDR1 and CDR2: MNHEY, SMNVEV (reference sequence). The V and J ends lost 0 bases and 6 bases respectively, with 9 bases between them. The CDR3 DNA follows: TGTGCCAGCAGTTTATCAGGGGAGGGTCAGCCCCAGCATTTT. The encoded protein is CASSLSGEGQPQHF.

This clone showed up just once. This rearrangement joins TRBV6-5 to TRBJ1-4; no definite D call. CDR3 length: 14 amino acids. V lost 6 bases and J 1 base, leaving 9 bases between the germline ends. CDR1 is MNHEY and CDR2 is SVGAGI in the germline V gene. CDR3 DNA sequence: TGTGCCAGCAGCCAGTCTTTAACTAATGAAAAACTGTTTTTT. Amino acids: CASSQSLTNEKLFF.

The V and J genes are TRBV27 and TRBJ2-3; 12 bases agree with TRBD1. The CDR3 totals 17 residues. Germline-derived CDR1 and CDR2 are MNHEY and SMNVEV (reference sequence). The junction had 8 bases not matched to a gene; V was cut back by 5 bases and J by 2 bases. Here the CDR3 reads CASSPGLGQGATDTQYF. The CDR3 bases are TGTGCCAGCAGTCCGGGCCTGGGACAGGGGGCCACAGATACGCAGTATTTT.

The rearrangement links TRBV2 to TRBJ2-1; maybe TRBD1 (5 bases). CDR1 SNHLY and CDR2 FYNNEI come from the germline V gene. The CDR3 sequence is 14 residues long. The V and J ends lost 11 bases and 3 bases respectively, with 17 bases between them. The chain's CDR3 is CAGRTTTIYNEQFF. CDR3 nucleotide sequence: TGTGCCGGGCGGACAACAACGATCTACAATGAGCAGTTCTTC.

V and J are TRBV6-1 and TRBJ2-1, with 11 bases aligning to TRBD2. The ends lost 0 bases at V and 8 bases at J; junction bases unmatched: 6. This CDR3 has 16 amino acids. Germline V CDR1 and CDR2: MNHNS, SASEGT. The CDR3 DNA sequence: TGTGCCAGCAGTGAAGCTGGGACTAGCGGTAGCTATGAGCAGTTCTTC. Translated, it gives CASSEAGTSGSYEQFF.

This clone has only a few counts. V and J are TRBV4-1 and TRBJ2-1, with 7 bases identical to TRBD2. J gave up 6 bases and V 3 bases, and 8 bases lay outside the gene matches. The CDR3 has 15 amino acids. Germline V gene data show CDR1 as MGHRA and CDR2 as YSYEKL. The CDR3 DNA reads as TGCGCCAGCAGCCAGGAGACTAGCTTAATCAATGAGCAGTTCTTC. Amino acids: CASSQETSLINEQFF.

This clone was observed once. The V gene is TRBV19, the J gene TRBJ2-5; 9 nucleotides match TRBD1. V was pared by 3 bases and J by 4 bases, with 3 bases of the junction left unmatched. This CDR3 contains 14 residues. From germline, CDR1 is LNHDA and CDR2 SQIVND (reference sequence). Here the CDR3 reads CASSITGGPETQYF. CDR3 coding DNA: TGTGCCAGTAGTATTACAGGGGGCCCAGAGACCCAGTACTTC.

This chain uses TRBV7-6 with TRBJ2-3; D may be TRBD1 (6 bases). V was trimmed by 1 base and J by 4 bases, leaving 12 bases between them. From germline, CDR1 is SGHVS and CDR2 FNYEAQ. The CDR3 covers 15 residues. DNA of the CDR3: TGTGCCAGCAGCTTAGGGTTGGGGGCCCCAGATACGCAGTATTTT. It translates to CASSLGLGAPDTQYF.

The rearrangement links TRBV10-3 to TRBJ2-1; the D gene is possibly TRBD2 (7 bases). The CDR3 covers 14 residues. Germline CDR1 and CDR2: ENHRY and SYGVKD. The ends were cut back, 3 bases at V and 8 bases at J, with 14 bases in the middle. CDR3 coding DNA: TGTGCCATCAGTGATGGATACGGGGGGCATGAGCAGTTCTTC. Translation: CAISDGYGGHEQFF.

V gene TRBV6-1 combines with J gene TRBJ2-7; TRBD1 aligns across 7 bases. CDR3 length equals 13 residues. Germline V gene lookup returns CDR1 MNHNS and CDR2 SASEGT. V lost 5 bases to trimming and J lost 2 bases; unmatched junction nucleotides: 3. The CDR3 nucleotides read TGTGCCAGCAGTCCGGGACAGCCCTACGAGCAGTACTTC. Translating gives CASSPGQPYEQYF.

The chain has TRBV28 and TRBJ1-1; no clear D gene. With 7 bases removed from V and 3 bases from J, the gap between germline ends came to 12 bases. The CDR3 loop spans 13 amino acids. Per germline, CDR1 MDHEN and CDR2 SYDVKM. The CDR3 DNA follows: TGTGCCAGCATGGGAGGGCGGTACACTGAAGCTTTCTTT. Its translation: CASMGGRYTEAFF.

The V and J genes are TRBV5-1 and TRBJ2-1; perhaps TRBD2 as D (5 bases). The CDR3 is made up of 12 amino acids. Germline V gives CDR1 SGHRS, CDR2 YFSETQ. Trimming removed 1 base from V and 9 bases from J, with 8 bases in between. The CDR3 is CASSLTSREQFF. The CDR3 nucleotides are TGCGCCAGCAGCTTGACTAGTCGTGAGCAGTTCTTC.

This clone occurred once. V gene TRBV6-5 combines with J gene TRBJ1-5; 7 nucleotides agree with TRBD1. The J segment lost 3 bases and the V segment lost 2 bases, leaving 4 bases of the junction unmatched. Germline-derived CDR1 and CDR2 are MNHEY and SVGAGI. CDR3 size: 15 residues. Here the CDR3 DNA reads TGTGCCAGCAGTTACGTACAGGGGCCCAATCAGCCCCAGCATTTT. Protein product: CASSYVQGPNQPQHF.

The rearrangement links TRBV2 to TRBJ2-2; TRBD2 matches 7 bases. V gave up 4 bases and J gave up 7 bases; unmatched junction bases: 6. Germline V gene sequence: CDR1 SNHLY, CDR2 FYNNEI. CDR3 length: 14 amino acids. The DNA of the CDR3 is TGTGCCAGCAGTGCGCTAGCGGTGAACGGGGAGCTGTTTTTT. Amino acid sequence: CASSALAVNGELFF.

The chain carries TRBV18 and TRBJ1-2; 7 bases are a match to TRBD1. The V gene's germline CDR1 is KGHSH and CDR2 LQKENI. The trim removed 5 bases at V and 7 bases at J, leaving 10 bases unmatched. This CDR3 is 14 amino acids long. CDR3 coding DNA: TGTGCCAGCTCAGACTCGACAGGGTCTGGTGGCTACACCTTC. Protein product: CASSDSTGSGGYTF. Full variable domain (outside the CDR3, taken from reference TRBV18 and TRBJ1-2): NAGVMQNPRHLVRRRGQEARLRCSPMKGHSHVYWYRQLPEEGLKFMVYLQKENIIDESGMPKERFSAEFPKEGPSILRIQQVVRGDSAAYFCASSDSTGSGGYTFGSGTRLTVV.